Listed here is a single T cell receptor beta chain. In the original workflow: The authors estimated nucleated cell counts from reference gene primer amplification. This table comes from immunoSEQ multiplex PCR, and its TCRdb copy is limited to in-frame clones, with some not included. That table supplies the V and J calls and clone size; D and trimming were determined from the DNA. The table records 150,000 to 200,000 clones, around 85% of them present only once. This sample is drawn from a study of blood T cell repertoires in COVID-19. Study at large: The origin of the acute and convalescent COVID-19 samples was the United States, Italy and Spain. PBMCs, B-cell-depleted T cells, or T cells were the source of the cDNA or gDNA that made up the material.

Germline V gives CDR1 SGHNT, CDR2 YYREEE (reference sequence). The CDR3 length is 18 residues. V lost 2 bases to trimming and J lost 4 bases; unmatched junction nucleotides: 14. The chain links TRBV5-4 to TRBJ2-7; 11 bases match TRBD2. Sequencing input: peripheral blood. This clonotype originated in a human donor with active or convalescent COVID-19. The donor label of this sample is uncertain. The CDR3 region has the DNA TGTGCCAGCAGCTTTGATTCCGGGACTAGCGGACCCGGATACGAGCAGTACTTC. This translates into CASSFDSGTSGPGYEQYF.